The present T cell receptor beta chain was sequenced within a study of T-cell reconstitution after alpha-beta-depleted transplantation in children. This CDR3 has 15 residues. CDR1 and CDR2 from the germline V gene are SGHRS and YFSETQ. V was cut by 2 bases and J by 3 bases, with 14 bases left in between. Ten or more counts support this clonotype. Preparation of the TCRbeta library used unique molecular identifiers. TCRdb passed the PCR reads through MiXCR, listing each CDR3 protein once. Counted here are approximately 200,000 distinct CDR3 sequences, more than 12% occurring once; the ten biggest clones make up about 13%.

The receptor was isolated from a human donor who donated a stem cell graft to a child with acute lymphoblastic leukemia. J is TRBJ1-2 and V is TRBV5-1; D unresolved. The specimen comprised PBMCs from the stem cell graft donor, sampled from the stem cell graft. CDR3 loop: CASSFGPGLDYGYTF. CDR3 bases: TGCGCCAGCAGCTTTGGCCCCGGCCTGGACTATGGCTACACCTTC.